Listed below are T cell receptor beta chains from one sample, sequenced in a study of cytomegalovirus exposure and HLA in healthy donors. Produced via immunoSEQ multiplex PCR; TCRdb's table is partial and in-frame only. The table lists roughly 290,000 clones, over 70% of them singletons. The material sequenced was PBMCs. The receptors stem from a girl aged 2 to 10 in good health and CMV-seronegative. The CDR3 runs from the conserved cysteine through the conserved F or W. The order of the fields is J gene, V gene, clone size, CDR3 protein. The size field is filled for only some rows; it gives once, few, many or a size class.

>TRBJ2-2|TRBV6-8|.
CASSPQGEGTGELFF
>TRBJ2-7|TRBV7-6|.
CASSTRQGAPYEQYF
>TRBJ2-1|TRBV5-4|few
CASSSTTSSYNEQFF
>TRBJ1-6|TRBV2|.
CASRADTGPYNSPLHF
>TRBJ2-1|TRBV7-6|.
CASSGSGTYNEQFF
>TRBJ2-7|TRBV7-2|.
CASSIRGGQGYEQYF
>TRBJ2-3|TRBV29-1|once
CSVRSTARSDTQYF
>TRBJ2-7|TRBV6-4|.
CASSGRELREQYF
>TRBJ2-7|TRBV7-6|.
CASSLLKGGPPTYEQYF
>TRBJ2-3|TRBV7-9|.
CASSVQGQTVF
>TRBJ1-4|TRBV7-9|.
CASSLAQGADEKLFF
>TRBJ2-1|TRBV5-1|.
CASTLRGSTYNEQFF
>TRBJ2-7|TRBV27|.
CASSNPARGWVAGEQYF
>TRBJ1-2|TRBV10-3|.
CAISLKASNYGYTF
>TRBJ1-1|TRBV9|few
CASRHGGDRGTEAFF
>TRBJ2-1|TRBV4-1|.
CASSVLGGRGNEQFF
>TRBJ2-7|TRBV5-4|.
CASSLARGPSYEQYF
>TRBJ2-2|TRBV7-3|few
CASSALAARPGELFF
>TRBJ2-5|TRBV6-5|.
CASSGEGTQYF
>TRBJ1-5|TRBV19|once
CASHRGSNQPQHF
>.|TRBV5-1|.
CASGQGYEQYF
>TRBJ2-2|TRBV6-5|.
CASSYSRSTGELFF
>TRBJ2-1|TRBV7-2|few
CASSLPAIWTYNEQFF